These 14 T cell receptor beta chains were all obtained from the same sample, sequenced in a study of identical twins. MiXCR, run by TCRdb on the 5' RACE reads, gives a single entry per CDR3 protein. The sample has a few hundred thousand distinct CDR3 sequences, 15% seen once. The sample was also reused in another study, on yellow fever vaccine responses in identical twins.

Sample: CD4+ T cells sorted from blood. The receptors were gathered from a woman in her late teens or twenties in good health.

This clonotype showed up just a few times. V gene TRBV3-1 combines with J gene TRBJ2-7; D gene uncertain. Trimming stripped 2 bases from V and 6 bases from J, with 11 bases between. The CDR3 is 13 residues long. Germline V CDR1 and CDR2: LGHDT, YNNKEL (reference sequence). CDR3 protein: CASSQWPGREQYF. The CDR3 DNA reads as TGTGCCAGCAGCCAATGGCCCGGGCGCGAGCAGTACTTC.

The rearrangement uses TRBV12-3 or TRBV12-4 and TRBJ2-5, with no clear D. V lost 5 bases, J lost 0 bases, and 25 bases lay in between. The CDR3 contains 19 residues. CDR3 coding DNA: TGTGCCAGCAGTACAGCCCCCAATCGACTCCCATCGTACCAAGAGACCCAGTACTTC. Its translation is CASSTAPNRLPSYQETQYF.

The chain employs TRBV6-5 and TRBJ1-5; perhaps TRBD1 as D (5 bases). Looked up from germline, CDR1 is MNHEY and CDR2 is SVGAGI. The ends were cut back, 0 bases at V and 2 bases at J, with 14 bases in the middle. The CDR3 runs to 17 residues. The CDR3 DNA reads as TGTGCCAGCAGTTACTCGGACCTCCGGGACGGCAATCAGCCCCAGCATTTT. It yields the protein CASSYSDLRDGNQPQHF.

This clonotype was seen a handful of times. V is TRBV7-9 and J is TRBJ1-1, with 8 bases lining up with TRBD1. J was trimmed by 7 bases and V by 5 bases; bases with no gene match: 12. Germline loops: CDR1 SEHNR, CDR2 FQNEAQ (reference sequence). The CDR3 sequence is 15 residues long. The CDR3 reads CASSELVTGVFEAFF. CDR3 in DNA: TGTGCCAGCAGCGAATTAGTGACAGGGGTCTTTGAAGCTTTCTTT.

In its sample, this clonotype was seen many times. The chain joins TRBV20-1 to TRBJ2-1, with D perhaps matching TRBD1 or TRBD2 (5 bases each). Trimming stripped 3 bases from V and 7 bases from J, with 16 bases between. The CDR3 totals 14 residues. Germline CDR1 is DFQATT and CDR2 is SNEGSKA (reference sequence). CDR3 region: CSASKGPGPNEQFF. In nucleotides, the CDR3 is TGCAGTGCTAGTAAGGGACCCGGGCCGAATGAGCAGTTCTTC.

This clonotype showed up just a few times. The chain uses TRBV2 and TRBJ2-6; D is unclear. Trimming removed 10 bases at V and 2 bases at J, with 12 bases between. CDR1 and CDR2 from the germline V gene are SNHLY and FYNNEI. The CDR3 contains 14 residues. The DNA of the CDR3 is TGTGCCACCCCGCAAAGTACTGGGGCCAACGTCCTGACTTTC. As protein: CATPQSTGANVLTF.

This clonotype came up a few times. Here the CDR3 DNA reads TGTGCCAGCAGTTCGGGGAGCGCGGCCAAAAACATTCAGTACTTC. Encoded protein: CASSSGSAAKNIQYF. The V call is TRBV6-5, the J call TRBJ2-4; possibly TRBD2 for D (5 bases). Deletions cut 4 bases from V and 1 base from J, with 11 bases between. The CDR3 is 15 residues long. From germline, CDR1 is MNHEY and CDR2 SVGAGI.

This clonotype showed up just a few times. V and J are TRBV20-1 and TRBJ2-3, with D possibly called TRBD1 or TRBD2 (5 bases each). Trimming removed 4 bases from V and 4 bases from J, with 30 bases in between. Germline CDR1 DFQATT, CDR2 SNEGSKA (reference sequence). This CDR3 spans 19 amino acids. The CDR3 loop reads CSATKSGGGPTRRADTQYF. DNA of the CDR3: TGCAGTGCTACAAAAAGTGGGGGTGGGCCTACGCGTCGGGCAGATACGCAGTATTTT.

This clonotype was counted a few times. The rearrangement joins TRBV6-2 or TRBV6-3 to TRBJ1-5, with D possibly being TRBD1 (5 bases). V shed 2 bases and J shed 7 bases, with 18 bases lying between them. Germline CDR1 is MNHEY and CDR2 is SVGEGT. This CDR3 has 16 amino acids. Here the CDR3 DNA reads TGTGCCAGCAGTTACCCTTCCCCAGGGTTCGGGCAGCCCCAGCATTTT. Amino acid sequence: CASSYPSPGFGQPQHF.

This clonotype was counted between two and nine times. This chain links TRBV3-1 with TRBJ1-5; no firm D call. This CDR3 contains 14 residues. The germline gives CDR1 LGHDT, CDR2 YNNKEL (reference sequence). V shed 4 bases and J shed 4 bases, with 11 bases lying between them. The CDR3 DNA reads as TGTGCCAGCAGCCGTGGACTGGGTAATCAGCCCCAGCATTTT. This codes for CASSRGLGNQPQHF.

The chain recombines TRBV4-1 with TRBJ2-6, with 8 bases aligning to TRBD1. V shed 4 bases and J 0 bases; nucleotides not matched to a gene: 5. The germline V gene has CDR1 MGHRA and CDR2 YSYEKL. The CDR3 runs 17 residues. In nucleotides, the CDR3 is TGCGCCAGCAGCCCGGGACAGGCCATCTCTGGGGCCAACGTCCTGACTTTC. This codes for CASSPGQAISGANVLTF.

The V gene is TRBV9, the J gene TRBJ2-7; tentative D call: TRBD1 (6 bases). With 5 bases removed from V and 0 bases from J, the gap between germline ends came to 15 bases. Germline V gene data show CDR1 as SGDLS and CDR2 as YYNGEE. The CDR3 is 15 amino acids. This chain's CDR3 is CASSLRAGDSYEQYF. The CDR3 coding sequence is TGTGCCAGCAGTTTAAGGGCAGGGGACTCCTACGAGCAGTACTTC. Looking up the rest from reference TRBV9 and TRBJ2-7 gives the full variable domain: DSGVTQTPKHLITATGQRVTLRCSPRSGDLSVYWYQQSLDQGLQFLIQYYNGEERAKGNILERFSAQQFPDLHSELNLSSLELGDSALYFCASSLRAGDSYEQYFGPGTRLTVT.

This clonotype was picked up a small number of times. The chain recombines TRBV6-1 with TRBJ2-4; D not resolved. The CDR3 totals 15 residues. With 7 bases removed from V and 0 bases from J, the gap between germline ends came to 13 bases. From germline, CDR1 is MNHNS and CDR2 SASEGT. The CDR3 protein is CASIHSQLAKNIQYF. For the CDR3, the DNA is TGTGCCAGCATCCACAGTCAATTAGCCAAAAACATTCAGTACTTC.

V is TRBV28 and J is TRBJ2-5; D not resolved. V was pared by 6 bases and J by 5 bases, with 10 bases between. This CDR3 contains 12 residues. From germline, CDR1 is MDHEN and CDR2 SYDVKM. The CDR3 DNA sequence: TGTGCCAGCAGCCCCTTTGAGGAGACCCAGTACTTC. Residues: CASSPFEETQYF.